These T cell receptor beta chains were read from a single sample in a study of vaccination effects on CD4 cells after COVID-19. Their target antigens are unknown. TCRdb's table, derived via immunoSEQ multiplex PCR, lists solely in-frame clones and lacks some. The sample holds under 25,000 clones, roughly 75% seen once. Material: CD4+ T cells from PBMCs cultured with HCoV-NL63 spike peptides, obtained before COVID-19 vaccination. The receptors shown here come from a human donor who received a COVID-19 vaccine. Each CDR3 is given with its conserved first and last residue. D genes are given only for firm matches. Clone size is not always given. Where it is, it says once, few, many or a class for expanded clones.

TRBV28	TRBJ1-5	.	TRBD1	CASRQTGRGGNQPQHF	TGTGCCAGCAGACAGACAGGGAGAGGTGGCAATCAGCCCCAGCATTTT
TRBV11-2	TRBJ2-5	.	TRBD2	CASSPGLAGQETQYF	TGTGCCAGCAGCCCGGGACTAGCGGGGCAAGAGACCCAGTACTTC
TRBV7-2	TRBJ1-6	.	.	CASSSKGGRGSPLHF	TGTGCCAGCAGCTCTAAGGGAGGGAGGGGTTCACCCCTCCACTTT
TRBV5-4	TRBJ1-6	.	.	CASSLDSSYNSPLHF	TGTGCCAGCAGCTTGGACAGTAGCTACAATTCACCCCTCCACTTT
TRBV25-1	TRBJ1-5	.	.	CASSEGNQPQHF	TGTGCCAGCAGTGAAGGAAATCAGCCCCAGCATTTT
TRBV28	TRBJ2-7	.	TRBD1	CASSLLRTGSEQYF	TGTGCCAGCAGTTTATTACGGACAGGTTCCGAGCAGTACTTC
TRBV9	TRBJ2-2	few	.	CASSVRVDGELFF	TGTGCCAGCAGCGTCAGGGTGGACGGGGAGCTGTTTTTT
TRBV29-1	TRBJ2-1	.	.	CSVVAPVGLEQFF	TGCAGCGTTGTGGCGCCCGTAGGACTAGAGCAGTTCTTC
TRBV7-2	TRBJ2-1	.	.	CASSYGLPQFF	TGTGCCAGCAGCTATGGACTGCCCCAGTTCTTC
TRBV6-5	TRBJ2-1	.	TRBD2	CATGTSGGRHNEQFF	TGTGCCACCGGGACTAGCGGGGGGCGACACAATGAGCAGTTCTTC
TRBV24-1	TRBJ1-1	.	.	CATSDLERLRNTEAFF	TGTGCCACCAGTGATTTGGAGCGGTTGCGGAACACTGAAGCTTTCTTT
TRBV7-2	TRBJ1-6	.	.	CASSLAGEINNSPLHF	TGTGCCAGCAGCTTAGCAGGGGAAATCAATAATTCACCCCTCCACTTT
TRBV20-1	TRBJ1-6	.	.	CSPEGNSPLHF	TGCAGTCCAGAAGGGAATTCACCCCTCCACTTT
TRBV9	TRBJ1-5	once	.	CASSIPIRAGNQPQHF	TGTGCCAGCAGCATCCCTATTAGGGCGGGCAATCAGCCCCAGCATTTT
TRBV10-3	TRBJ1-2	.	.	CAISFETGTYGYTF	TGTGCCATCAGTTTTGAGACAGGAACCTATGGCTACACCTTC
TRBV5-4	TRBJ1-1	.	.	CASSFEGSRRTEAFF	TGTGCCAGCAGCTTCGAGGGATCCCGGAGGACTGAAGCTTTCTTT
TRBV5-1	TRBJ1-1	.	.	CASSLYWDEAFF	TGCGCCAGCAGCTTGTATTGGGATGAAGCTTTCTTT
TRBV5-6	TRBJ2-3	.	TRBD1	CASSLTGRFVDTQYF	TGTGCCAGCAGCCTGACAGGGCGGTTCGTAGATACGCAGTATTTT
TRBV18	TRBJ2-6	.	.	CASTTRLNSGANVLTF	TGTGCCAGCACGACACGACTGAACTCTGGGGCCAACGTCCTGACTTTC
TRBV18	TRBJ1-2	.	TRBD1	CASSPDRAYGYTF	TGTGCCAGCTCACCGGACAGGGCCTATGGCTACACCTTC
TRBV6-5	TRBJ2-5	once	.	CASRRAGETQYF	TGTGCCAGCAGGCGGGCGGGGGAGACCCAGTACTTC
TRBV14	TRBJ2-4	.	.	CASSQEKGIGLAKNIQYF	TGTGCCAGCAGCCAAGAAAAGGGAATTGGTTTAGCCAAAAACATTCAGTACTTC
TRBV7-9	TRBJ1-1	.	TRBD1	CASSLARTGMNTEAFF	TGTGCCAGCAGCTTAGCGCGGACAGGAATGAACACTGAAGCTTTCTTT
TRBV6-1	TRBJ1-5	.	.	CASSELILGDQPQHF	TGTGCCAGCAGTGAACTTATCTTAGGGGATCAGCCCCAGCATTTT
TRBV5-1	TRBJ1-1	.	TRBD1	CASSLATGGLNTEAFF	TGCGCCAGCAGCTTGGCGACAGGGGGCCTGAACACTGAAGCTTTCTTT
TRBV2	TRBJ2-7	once	.	CASSDRGLAYYEQYF	TGTGCCAGCAGTGACCGCGGGCTAGCGTACTACGAGCAGTACTTC
TRBV7-2	TRBJ1-6	.	.	CASSIRGAGSSPLHF	TGTGCCAGCAGCATCAGGGGCGCCGGGAGTTCACCCCTCCACTTT
TRBV19	TRBJ2-7	.	TRBD1	CASSSLWTGGSYEQYF	TGTGCCAGTAGCTCTCTGTGGACAGGGGGCTCCTACGAGCAGTACTTC
TRBV14	TRBJ2-1	.	TRBD2	CASSQDGLAIDEQFF	TGTGCCAGCAGCCAAGATGGACTAGCGATCGATGAGCAGTTCTTC
TRBV19	TRBJ1-4	.	.	CASSLRKNEKLFF	TGTGCCAGTAGCCTACGAAAGAATGAAAAACTGTTTTTT
TRBV6-2/TRBV6-3	TRBJ2-7	.	TRBD2	CASSPGLAGTSYEQYF	TGTGCCAGCAGCCCTGGACTAGCGGGGACCTCCTACGAGCAGTACTTC
TRBV12-3/TRBV12-4	TRBJ2-2	once	.	CASSATSSGELFF	TGTGCCAGCAGTGCCACTAGTTCCGGGGAGCTGTTTTTT
TRBV4-1	TRBJ2-6	.	TRBD1	CASSRGQGNPGANVLTF	TGCGCCAGCAGTCGCGGACAGGGGAACCCTGGGGCCAACGTCCTGACTTTC
TRBV5-1	TRBJ2-1	.	.	CASSPLGLSYNEQFF	TGCGCCAGCAGCCCCCTTGGACTCTCCTACAATGAGCAGTTCTTC
TRBV9	TRBJ2-2	.	.	CASSVGGAPRTGELFF	TGTGCCAGCAGCGTAGGAGGGGCGCCGCGCACCGGGGAGCTGTTTTTT
TRBV5-6	TRBJ1-2	once	.	CASSFSRQGRDYGYTF	TGTGCCAGCAGCTTTTCCCGGCAGGGAAGGGACTATGGCTACACCTTC
TRBV2	TRBJ1-2	.	.	CASTGTRYGYTF	TGTGCCAGCACTGGCACCCGCTATGGCTACACCTTC
TRBV3-1/TRBV3-2	TRBJ2-7	.	.	CASSQVASNEQYF	TGTGCCAGCAGCCAAGTGGCTAGTAACGAGCAGTACTTC
TRBV2	TRBJ2-5	few	TRBD2	CASRLDSGPQETQYF	TGTGCCAGCAGGTTGGATAGCGGGCCTCAAGAGACCCAGTACTTC
TRBV10-3	TRBJ1-1	.	.	CAISESWYEAFF	TGTGCCATCAGTGAGTCGTGGTATGAAGCTTTCTTT
TRBV18	TRBJ2-1	once	TRBD2	CASSPPLAGIHNEQFF	TGTGCCAGCTCACCCCCGTTAGCGGGTATCCACAATGAGCAGTTCTTC
TRBV7-9	TRBJ2-7	.	.	CASSLKEGPGYEQYF	TGTGCCAGCAGTTTAAAAGAGGGACCTGGGTACGAGCAGTACTTC
TRBV15	TRBJ1-2	once	.	CATVPQQGVGYGYTF	TGTGCCACCGTCCCCCAACAGGGTGTTGGCTATGGCTACACCTTC
TRBV6-4	TRBJ2-7	.	TRBD2	CASSDSGTSEQYF	TGTGCCAGCAGTGACTCCGGGACTAGCGAGCAGTACTTC
TRBV10-3	TRBJ1-6	.	.	CAISESRDSPLHF	TGTGCCATCAGTGAGTCTCGGGATTCACCCCTCCACTTT
TRBV28	TRBJ1-1	.	.	CASSPSSAGNTEAFF	TGTGCCAGCAGTCCTTCCTCGGCAGGGAACACTGAAGCTTTCTTT
TRBV4-1	TRBJ1-2	.	TRBD1	CASSLTRDRANYGYTF	TGCGCCAGCAGCCTGACTCGGGACAGGGCCAACTATGGCTACACCTTC
TRBV4-2	TRBJ1-2	.	.	CASSQDLVSNYGYTF	TGTGCCAGCAGCCAAGATTTGGTTTCAAACTATGGCTACACCTTC
TRBV18	TRBJ1-1	.	.	CASSRGGTEAFF	TGTGCCAGCTCACGGGGGGGGACTGAAGCTTTCTTT
TRBV19	TRBJ1-6	few	TRBD1	CASSNRGNNSPLHF	TGTGCCAGTAGCAACAGGGGAAATAATTCACCCCTCCACTTT
TRBV30	TRBJ2-2	.	TRBD2	CAWSESGRVTGELFF	TGTGCCTGGAGTGAAAGCGGGAGAGTTACCGGGGAGCTGTTTTTT
TRBV7-2	TRBJ1-2	few	.	CASSLGTAYYGYTF	TGTGCCAGCAGCTTAGGGACAGCATACTATGGCTACACCTTC
TRBV6-5	TRBJ2-7	once	TRBD1	CASRLLGAGQAEQYF	TGTGCCAGCAGACTACTCGGGGCGGGACAGGCCGAGCAGTACTTC
TRBV4-1	TRBJ2-7	.	TRBD2	CASSQGGREWQYF	TGCGCCAGCAGCCAGGGTGGGCGGGAGTGGCAGTACTTC
TRBV28	TRBJ2-7	.	TRBD1	CASRDIGLTGSYEQYF	TGTGCCAGCAGGGATATAGGCTTGACAGGGTCCTACGAGCAGTACTTC